This T cell receptor (beta chain) is drawn from a study of healthy donors' naive CD4 and CD8 T cells. The study, taken as a whole, reports: Bias from naive T cell homeostatic proliferation was not addressed.

Each TCR library used roughly 510 ng of total RNA and a linear amplification protocol. Using its own MiXCR run on the reads, TCRdb lists one record per CDR3 protein. Among about 180,000 distinct CDR3 sequences listed, 65% to 80% were seen once. Sorting defined naive CD4+ as CD4+CD8-CD45RO-CD45RA+ and naive CD8+ as CD8+CD4-CD45RA+CD27bright. V dropped 6 bases and J dropped 3; count of bases not matched to a gene: 4. Per germline, CDR1 LGHNT and CDR2 FRNRAP. The length of the CDR3 is 14 residues. Worth noting for this clonotype: What it recognizes is unknown.

The chain carries TRBV12-5 and TRBJ1-5; 8 bases match TRBD1. The TCR sequence derives from a pool of human donors in good health; the sample pools cells from several healthy donors. Sequencing was done on a sample of naive CD4+ and CD8+ T cells sorted from blood, pooled from several donors. CDR3 loop: CASGPGQVNQPQHF. For the CDR3, the DNA is TGTGCTAGTGGGCCGGGACAGGTCAATCAGCCCCAGCATTTT.